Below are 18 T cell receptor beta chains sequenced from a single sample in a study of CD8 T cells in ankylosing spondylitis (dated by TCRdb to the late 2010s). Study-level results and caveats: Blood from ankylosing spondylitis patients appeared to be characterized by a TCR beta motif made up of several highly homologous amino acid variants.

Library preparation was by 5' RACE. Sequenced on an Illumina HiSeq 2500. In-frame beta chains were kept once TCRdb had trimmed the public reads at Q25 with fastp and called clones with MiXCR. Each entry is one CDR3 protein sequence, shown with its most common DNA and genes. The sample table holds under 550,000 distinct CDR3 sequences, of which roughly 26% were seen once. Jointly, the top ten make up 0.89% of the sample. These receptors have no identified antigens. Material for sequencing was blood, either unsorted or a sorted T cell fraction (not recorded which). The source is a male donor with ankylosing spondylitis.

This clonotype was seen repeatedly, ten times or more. This chain's CDR3 is CASSSSGLSYNEQFF. CDR3 DNA: TGTGCCAGCAGCTCTAGCGGGCTTTCCTACAATGAGCAGTTCTTC. The chain employs TRBV7-8 and TRBJ2-1; 8 nucleotides agree with TRBD2. Germline V gene data show CDR1 as SGHVS and CDR2 as FQNEAQ. The CDR3 sequence is 15 residues long. Trimming at V came to 4 bases and at J to 1 base, leaving 3 bases not matched to a gene.

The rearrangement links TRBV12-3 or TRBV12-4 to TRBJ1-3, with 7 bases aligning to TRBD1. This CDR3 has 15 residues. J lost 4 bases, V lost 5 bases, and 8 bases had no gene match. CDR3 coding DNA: TGTGCCAGCAGTCTGGTTGCGGACAGGGGAAACACCATATATTTT. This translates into CASSLVADRGNTIYF.

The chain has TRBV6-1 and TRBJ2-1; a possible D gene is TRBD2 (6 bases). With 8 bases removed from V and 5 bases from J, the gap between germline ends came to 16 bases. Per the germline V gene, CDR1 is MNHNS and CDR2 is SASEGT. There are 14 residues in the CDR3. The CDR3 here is CASSDGTLNNEQFF. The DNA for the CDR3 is TGTGCCAGCTCGGACGGGACTTTAAACAATGAGCAGTTCTTC.

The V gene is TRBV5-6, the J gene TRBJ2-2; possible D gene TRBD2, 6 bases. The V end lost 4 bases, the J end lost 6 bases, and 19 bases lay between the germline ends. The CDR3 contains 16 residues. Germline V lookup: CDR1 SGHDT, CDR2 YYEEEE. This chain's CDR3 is CASSGNPGLFSGELFF. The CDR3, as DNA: TGTGCCAGCAGCGGCAACCCGGGACTGTTCTCCGGGGAGCTGTTTTTT.

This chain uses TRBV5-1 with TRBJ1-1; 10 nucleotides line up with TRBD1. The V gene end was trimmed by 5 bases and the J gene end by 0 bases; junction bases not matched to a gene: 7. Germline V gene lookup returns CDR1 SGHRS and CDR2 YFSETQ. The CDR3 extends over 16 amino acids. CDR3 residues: CASRAGTGALNTEAFF. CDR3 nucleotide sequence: TGCGCCAGCAGGGCCGGGACAGGGGCCTTGAACACTGAAGCTTTCTTT. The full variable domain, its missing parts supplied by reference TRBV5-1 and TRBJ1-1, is KAGVTQTPRYLIKTRGQQVTLSCSPISGHRSVSWYQQTPGQGLQFLFEYFSETQRNKGNFPGRFSGRQFSNSRSEMNVSTLELGDSALYLCASRAGTGALNTEAFFGQGTRLTVV.

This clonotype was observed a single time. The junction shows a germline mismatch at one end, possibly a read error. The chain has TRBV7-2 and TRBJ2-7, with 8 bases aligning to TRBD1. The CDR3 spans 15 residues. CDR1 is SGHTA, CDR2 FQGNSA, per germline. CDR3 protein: CASNLDWTGYYEQYF. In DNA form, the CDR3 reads TGTGCCAGCAACTTAGACTGGACAGGGTACTACGAGCAGTACTTC.

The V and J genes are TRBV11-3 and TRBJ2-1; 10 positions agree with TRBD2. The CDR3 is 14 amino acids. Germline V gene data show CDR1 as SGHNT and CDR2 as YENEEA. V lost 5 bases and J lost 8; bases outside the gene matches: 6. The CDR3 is CASSRASGRDEQFF. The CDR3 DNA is TGTGCCAGCAGCCGGGCTAGCGGGAGAGATGAGCAGTTCTTC.

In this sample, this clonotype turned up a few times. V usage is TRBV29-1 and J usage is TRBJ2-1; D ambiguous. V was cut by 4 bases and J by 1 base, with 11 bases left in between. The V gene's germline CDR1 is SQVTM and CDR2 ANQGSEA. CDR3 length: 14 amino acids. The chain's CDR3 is CSVARVPSYNEQFF. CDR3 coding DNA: TGCAGCGTTGCCCGGGTGCCTTCCTACAATGAGCAGTTCTTC.

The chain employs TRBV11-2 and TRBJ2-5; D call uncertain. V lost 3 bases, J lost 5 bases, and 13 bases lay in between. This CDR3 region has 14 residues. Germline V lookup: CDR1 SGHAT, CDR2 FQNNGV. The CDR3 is CASSLIRNRETQYF. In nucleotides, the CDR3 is TGTGCCAGCAGCTTGATTCGGAATCGGGAGACCCAGTACTTC. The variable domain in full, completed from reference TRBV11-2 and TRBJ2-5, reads EAGVAQSPRYKIIEKRQSVAFWCNPISGHATLYWYQQILGQGPKLLIQFQNNGVVDDSQLPKDRFSAERLKGVDSTLKIQPAKLEDSAVYLCASSLIRNRETQYFGPGTRLLVL.

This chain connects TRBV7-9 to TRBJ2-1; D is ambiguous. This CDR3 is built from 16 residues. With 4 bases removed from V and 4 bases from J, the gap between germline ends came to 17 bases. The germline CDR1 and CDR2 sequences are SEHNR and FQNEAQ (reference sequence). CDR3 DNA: TGTGCCAGCAGCTATGTGGTAGGCCCACAATACAATGAGCAGTTCTTC. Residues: CASSYVVGPQYNEQFF.

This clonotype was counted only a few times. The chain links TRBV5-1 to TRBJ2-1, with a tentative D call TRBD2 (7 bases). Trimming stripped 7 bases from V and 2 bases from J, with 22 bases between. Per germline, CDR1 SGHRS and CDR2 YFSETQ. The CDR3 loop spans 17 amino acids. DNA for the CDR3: TGCGCCAGCTGCCGATTCGGGGGCACTAGCGCCTACAATGAGCAGTTCTTC. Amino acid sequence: CASCRFGGTSAYNEQFF.

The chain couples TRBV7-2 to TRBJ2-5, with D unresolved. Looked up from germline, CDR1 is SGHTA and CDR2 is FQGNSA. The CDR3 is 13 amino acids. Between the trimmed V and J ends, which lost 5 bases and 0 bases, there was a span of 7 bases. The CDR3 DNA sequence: TGTGCCAGCAGCACTTCGTACCAAGAGACCCAGTACTTC. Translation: CASSTSYQETQYF.

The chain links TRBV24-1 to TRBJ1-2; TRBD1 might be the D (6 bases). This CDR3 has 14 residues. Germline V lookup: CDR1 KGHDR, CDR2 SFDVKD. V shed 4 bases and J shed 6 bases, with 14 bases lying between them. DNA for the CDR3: TGTGCCACCAGTGACCGGGGGCCCGTTGATGGCTACACCTTC. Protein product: CATSDRGPVDGYTF.

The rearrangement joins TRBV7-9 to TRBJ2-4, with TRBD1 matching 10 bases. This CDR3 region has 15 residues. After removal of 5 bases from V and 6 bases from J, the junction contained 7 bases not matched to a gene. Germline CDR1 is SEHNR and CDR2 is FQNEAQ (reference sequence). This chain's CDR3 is CASSQTGGARNIQYF. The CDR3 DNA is TGTGCCAGCAGCCAGACAGGGGGCGCGAGAAACATTCAGTACTTC.

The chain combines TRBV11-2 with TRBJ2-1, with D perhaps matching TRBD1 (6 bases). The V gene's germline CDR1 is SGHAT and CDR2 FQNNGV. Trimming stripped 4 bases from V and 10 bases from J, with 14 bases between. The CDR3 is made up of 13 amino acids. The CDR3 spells CASSSGTGTEQFF. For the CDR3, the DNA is TGTGCCAGCAGCTCAGGAACCGGGACAGAGCAGTTCTTC.

CDR3 residues: CSARDYEGKNTEAFF. The CDR3, as DNA: TGCAGTGCTAGAGATTACGAGGGTAAGAACACTGAAGCTTTCTTT. V gene TRBV20-1 combines with J gene TRBJ1-1; D uncertain. The germline CDR1 and CDR2 sequences are DFQATT and SNEGSKA (reference sequence). CDR3 length equals 15 residues. V was trimmed by 0 bases and J by 1 base, leaving 12 bases between them.

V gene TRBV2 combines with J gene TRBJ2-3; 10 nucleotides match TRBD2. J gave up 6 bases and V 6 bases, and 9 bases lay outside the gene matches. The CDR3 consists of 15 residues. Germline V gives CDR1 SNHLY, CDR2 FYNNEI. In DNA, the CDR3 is TGTGCCAGCAGCTGGCTAGCGGGAGTCGGGGATACGCAGTATTTT. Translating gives CASSWLAGVGDTQYF. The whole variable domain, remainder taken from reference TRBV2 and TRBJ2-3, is EPEVTQTPSHQVTQMGQEVILRCVPISNHLYFYWYRQILGQKVEFLVSFYNNEISEKSEIFDDQFSVERPDGSNFTLKIRSTKLEDSAMYFCASSWLAGVGDTQYFGPGTRLTVL.

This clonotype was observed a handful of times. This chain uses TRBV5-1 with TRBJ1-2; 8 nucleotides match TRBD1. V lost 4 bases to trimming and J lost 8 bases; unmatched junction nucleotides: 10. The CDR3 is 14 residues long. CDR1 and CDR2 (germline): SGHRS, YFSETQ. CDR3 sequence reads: CASSPGQGAGGYTF. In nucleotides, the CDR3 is TGCGCCAGCAGCCCAGGACAGGGAGCGGGAGGCTACACCTTC.